This T cell receptor (beta chain) came from a study of radiation and T cells in renal cell carcinoma. Germline CDR1 and CDR2: ENHRY and SYGVKD. V lost 2 bases, J lost 2 bases, and 10 bases lay in between. The CDR3 runs to 16 residues. Described time point: blood 2 weeks post-SBRT. Indicated treatment: 15 Gy SBRT to primary tumor, nephrectomy 4 weeks later. TCRdb's copy holds only in-frame clones and misses some; the assay was immunoSEQ multiplex PCR. Of tens of thousands of clones in the sample, approximately 81% were seen once. The chain carries TRBV10-3 and TRBJ2-6; D unclear. Sequenced material: blood, taken from a patient whose treatment included radiotherapy and nephrectomy. The receptor's source is a man in his 60s with renal cell carcinoma. CDR3 DNA sequence: TGTGCCATCAGTGAGACCCGTGACACTGGGGCCAACGTCCTGACTTTC. This translates into CAISETRDTGANVLTF.